This T cell receptor (beta chain) emerged from a study of T cells after yellow fever vaccination. The 5'RACE template-switching step produced TCR cDNA and added a universal primer site and UMIs. TCRdb recomputed calls from the 5' RACE reads with MiXCR, one row per CDR3 protein. The sample contains some 200,000 distinct CDR3 sequences, roughly 3.3% of which appear only once. V lost 5 bases and J 5 bases, leaving 12 bases between the germline ends. There are 12 residues in the CDR3. Germline assignment: CDR1 DFQATT and CDR2 SNEGSKA (reference sequence). The chain uses TRBV20-1 and TRBJ2-5; D possibly corresponds to TRBD1 (5 bases). Source: CD4+ T cells sorted from PBMCs, taken 10 days after the yellow fever booster vaccination. The sequence was obtained from a man between 18 and 29 years old who received the YFV17D yellow fever vaccine. CDR3: CSASGRGETQYF. The CDR3 DNA sequence: TGCAGTGCTTCCGGTAGGGGTGAGACCCAGTACTTC.